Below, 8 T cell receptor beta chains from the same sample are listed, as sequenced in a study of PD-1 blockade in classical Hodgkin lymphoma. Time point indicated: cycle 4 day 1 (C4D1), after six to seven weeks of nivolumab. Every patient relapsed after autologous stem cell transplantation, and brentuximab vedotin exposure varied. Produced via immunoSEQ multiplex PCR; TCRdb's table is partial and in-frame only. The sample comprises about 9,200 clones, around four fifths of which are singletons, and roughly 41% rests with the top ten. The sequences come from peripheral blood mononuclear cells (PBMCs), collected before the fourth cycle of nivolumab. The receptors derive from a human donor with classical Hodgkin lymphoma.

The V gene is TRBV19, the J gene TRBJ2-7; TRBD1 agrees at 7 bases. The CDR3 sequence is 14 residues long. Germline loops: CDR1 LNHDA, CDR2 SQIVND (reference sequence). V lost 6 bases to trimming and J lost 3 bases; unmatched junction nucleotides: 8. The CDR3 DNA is TGTGCCAGTAGCCCTTCGGGACAGAGCTACGAGCAGTACTTC. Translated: CASSPSGQSYEQYF. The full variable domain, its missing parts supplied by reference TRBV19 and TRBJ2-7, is DGGITQSPKYLFRKEGQNVTLSCEQNLNHDAMYWYRQDPGQGLRLIYYSQIVNDFQKGDIAEGYSVSREKKESFPLTVTSAQKNPTAFYLCASSPSGQSYEQYFGPGTRLTVT.

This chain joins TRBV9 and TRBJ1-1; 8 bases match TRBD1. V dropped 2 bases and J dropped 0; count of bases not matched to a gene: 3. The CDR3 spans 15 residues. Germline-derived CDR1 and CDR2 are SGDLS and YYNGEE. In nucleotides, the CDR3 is TGTGCCAGCAGCGTTGGACAGGGAATGAACACTGAAGCTTTCTTT. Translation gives CASSVGQGMNTEAFF.

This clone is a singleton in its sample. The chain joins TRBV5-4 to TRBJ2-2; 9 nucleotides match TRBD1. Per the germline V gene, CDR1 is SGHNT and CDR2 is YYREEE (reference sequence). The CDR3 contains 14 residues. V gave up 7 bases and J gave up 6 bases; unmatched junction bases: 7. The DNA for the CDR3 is TGTGCCAGCCGGCGGGACAGGGACGCCGGGGAGCTGTTTTTT. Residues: CASRRDRDAGELFF. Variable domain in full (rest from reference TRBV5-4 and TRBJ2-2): ETGVTQSPTHLIKTRGQQVTLRCSSQSGHNTVSWYQQALGQGPQFIFQYYREEENGRGNFPPRFSGLQFPNYSSELNVNALELDDSALYLCASRRDRDAGELFFGEGSRLTVL.

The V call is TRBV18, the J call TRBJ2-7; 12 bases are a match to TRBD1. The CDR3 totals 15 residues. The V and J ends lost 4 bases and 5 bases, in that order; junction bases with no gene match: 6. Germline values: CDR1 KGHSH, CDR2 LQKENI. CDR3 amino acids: CASSHGTGGINEQYF. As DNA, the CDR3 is TGTGCCAGCTCACACGGGACAGGGGGCATCAACGAGCAGTACTTC.

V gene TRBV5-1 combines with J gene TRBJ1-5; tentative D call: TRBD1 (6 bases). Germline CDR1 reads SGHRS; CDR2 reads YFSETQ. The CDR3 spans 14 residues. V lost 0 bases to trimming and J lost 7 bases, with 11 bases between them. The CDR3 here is CASSLVGAGQPQHF. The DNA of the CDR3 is TGCGCCAGCAGCTTGGTGGGGGCAGGACAGCCCCAGCATTTT.

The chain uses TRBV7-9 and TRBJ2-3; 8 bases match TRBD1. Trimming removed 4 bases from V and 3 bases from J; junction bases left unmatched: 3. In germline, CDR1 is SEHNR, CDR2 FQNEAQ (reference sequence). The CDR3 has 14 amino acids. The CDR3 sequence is CASSWDRWTDTQYF. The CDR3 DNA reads TGTGCCAGCAGCTGGGACAGGTGGACAGATACGCAGTATTTT.

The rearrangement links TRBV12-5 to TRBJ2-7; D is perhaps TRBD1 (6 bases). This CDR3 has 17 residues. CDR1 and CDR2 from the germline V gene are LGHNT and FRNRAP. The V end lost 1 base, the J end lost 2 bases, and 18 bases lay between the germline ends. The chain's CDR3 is CASGLAIRGGSPYEQYF. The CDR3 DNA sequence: TGTGCTAGTGGTTTGGCGATCAGGGGCGGATCCCCCTACGAGCAGTACTTC.

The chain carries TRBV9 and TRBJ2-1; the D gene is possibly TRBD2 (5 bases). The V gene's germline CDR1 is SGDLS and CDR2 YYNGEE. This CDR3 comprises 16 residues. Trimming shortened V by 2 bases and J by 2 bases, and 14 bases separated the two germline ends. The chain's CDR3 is CASSVLPGSTYNEQFF. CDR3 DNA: TGTGCCAGCAGCGTCCTCCCGGGAAGCACCTACAATGAGCAGTTCTTC.